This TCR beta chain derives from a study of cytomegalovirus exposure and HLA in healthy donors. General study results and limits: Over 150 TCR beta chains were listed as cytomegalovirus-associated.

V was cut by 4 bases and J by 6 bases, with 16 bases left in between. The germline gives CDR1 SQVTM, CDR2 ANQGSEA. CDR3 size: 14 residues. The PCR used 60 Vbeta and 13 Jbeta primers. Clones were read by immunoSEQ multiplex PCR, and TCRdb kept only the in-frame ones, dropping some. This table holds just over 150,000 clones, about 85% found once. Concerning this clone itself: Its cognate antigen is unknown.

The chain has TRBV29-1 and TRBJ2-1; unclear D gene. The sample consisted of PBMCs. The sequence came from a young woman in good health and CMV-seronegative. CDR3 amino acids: CSVAPSYEVNEQFF. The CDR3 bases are TGCAGCGTTGCGCCTAGTTACGAGGTCAATGAGCAGTTCTTC.